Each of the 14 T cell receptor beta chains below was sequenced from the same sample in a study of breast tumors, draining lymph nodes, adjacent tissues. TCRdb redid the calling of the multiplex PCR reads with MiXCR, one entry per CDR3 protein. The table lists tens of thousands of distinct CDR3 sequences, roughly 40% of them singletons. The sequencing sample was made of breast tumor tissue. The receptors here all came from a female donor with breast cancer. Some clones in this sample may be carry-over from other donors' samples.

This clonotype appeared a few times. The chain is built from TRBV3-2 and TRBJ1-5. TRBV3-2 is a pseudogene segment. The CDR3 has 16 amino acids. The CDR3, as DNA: TGTGCCAGCAGCCAAGCAGAGTATTATAGCAATCAGCCCCAGCATTTT. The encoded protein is CASSQAEYYSNQPQHF.

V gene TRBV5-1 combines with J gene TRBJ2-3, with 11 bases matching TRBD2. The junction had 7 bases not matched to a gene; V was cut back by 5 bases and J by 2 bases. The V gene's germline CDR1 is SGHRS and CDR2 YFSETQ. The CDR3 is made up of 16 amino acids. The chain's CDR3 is CASSRALAGATDTQYF. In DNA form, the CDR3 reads TGCGCCAGCAGTCGCGCACTAGCGGGAGCCACAGATACGCAGTATTTT.

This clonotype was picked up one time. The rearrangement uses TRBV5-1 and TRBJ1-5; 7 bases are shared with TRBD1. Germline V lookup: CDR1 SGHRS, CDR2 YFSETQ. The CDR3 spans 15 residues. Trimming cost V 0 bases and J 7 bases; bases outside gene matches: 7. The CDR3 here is CASSLGDRDEQPQHF. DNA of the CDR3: TGCGCCAGCAGCTTGGGAGACAGGGACGAGCAGCCCCAGCATTTT.

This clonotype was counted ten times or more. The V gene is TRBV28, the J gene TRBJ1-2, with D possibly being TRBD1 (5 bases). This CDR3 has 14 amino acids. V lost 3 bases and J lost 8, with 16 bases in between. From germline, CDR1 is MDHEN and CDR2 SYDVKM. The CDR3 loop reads CASSFSGRVGGYTF. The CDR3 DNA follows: TGTGCCAGCAGTTTTTCGGGCAGGGTAGGAGGCTACACCTTC.

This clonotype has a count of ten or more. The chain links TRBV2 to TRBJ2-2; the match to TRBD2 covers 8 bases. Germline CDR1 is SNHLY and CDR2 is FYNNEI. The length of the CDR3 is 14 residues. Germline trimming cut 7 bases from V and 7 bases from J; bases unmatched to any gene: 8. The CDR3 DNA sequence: TGTGCCAGCATCTACGGGAGGGCCGGCGGGGAGCTGTTTTTT. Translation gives CASIYGRAGGELFF.

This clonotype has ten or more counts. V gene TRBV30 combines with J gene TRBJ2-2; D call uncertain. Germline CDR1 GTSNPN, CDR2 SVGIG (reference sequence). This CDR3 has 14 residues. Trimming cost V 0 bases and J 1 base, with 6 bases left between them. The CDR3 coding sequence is TGTGCCTGGAGTGTAAACGGGAACACCGGGGAGCTGTTTTTT. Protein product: CAWSVNGNTGELFF.

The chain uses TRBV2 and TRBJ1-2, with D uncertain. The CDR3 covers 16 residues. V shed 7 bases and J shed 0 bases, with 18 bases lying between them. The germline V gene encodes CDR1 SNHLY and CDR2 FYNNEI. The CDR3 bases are TGTGCCAGCACCACTAGGGAAGGAAACTCTAACTATGGCTACACCTTC. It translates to CASTTREGNSNYGYTF.

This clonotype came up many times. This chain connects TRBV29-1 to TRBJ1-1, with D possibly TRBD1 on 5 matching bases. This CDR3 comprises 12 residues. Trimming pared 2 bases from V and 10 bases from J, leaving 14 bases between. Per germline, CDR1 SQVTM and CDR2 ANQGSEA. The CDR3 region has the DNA TGCAGCGTTGAACACGGGGGGAGCGGAGCTTTCTTT. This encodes CSVEHGGSGAFF. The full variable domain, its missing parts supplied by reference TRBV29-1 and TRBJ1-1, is SAVISQKPSRDICQRGTSLTIQCQVDSQVTMMFWYRQQPGQSLTLIATANQGSEATYESGFVIDKFPISRPNLTFSTLTVSNMSPEDSSIYLCSVEHGGSGAFFGQGTRLTVV.

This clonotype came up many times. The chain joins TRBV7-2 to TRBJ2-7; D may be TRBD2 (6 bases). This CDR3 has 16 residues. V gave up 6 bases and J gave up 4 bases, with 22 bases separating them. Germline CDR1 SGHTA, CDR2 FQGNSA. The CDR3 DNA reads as TGTGCCAGCAGTCTAGGGTTTAGGACTAACCGATACGAGCAGTACTTC. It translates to CASSLGFRTNRYEQYF.

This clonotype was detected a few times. CDR3 sequence reads: CSASPETQYF. The CDR3 DNA sequence: TGCAGTGCAAGCCCAGAGACCCAGTACTTC. V usage is TRBV20-1 and J usage is TRBJ2-5; D not certain. The germline gives CDR1 DFQATT, CDR2 SNEGSKA (reference sequence). The V gene lost 6 bases and the J gene lost 4 bases, with 6 bases spanning the gap. The CDR3 consists of 10 residues.

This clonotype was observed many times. The CDR3 DNA reads TGTGCCAGCAGAGGCGGGGAGCTGTTTTTT. It specifies CASRGGELFF. The gene calls are TRBV2 and TRBJ2-2; D uncertain. The CDR3 runs to 10 residues. From germline, CDR1 is SNHLY and CDR2 FYNNEI. Deletions cut 6 bases from V and 7 bases from J, with 3 bases between.

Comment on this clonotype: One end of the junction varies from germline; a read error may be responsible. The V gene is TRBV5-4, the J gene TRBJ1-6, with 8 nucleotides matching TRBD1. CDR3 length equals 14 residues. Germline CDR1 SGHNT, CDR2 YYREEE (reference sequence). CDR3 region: CAGSLGQANSPLHF. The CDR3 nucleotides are TGTGCCGGCAGCTTGGGACAGGCCAATTCACCCCTCCACTTT.

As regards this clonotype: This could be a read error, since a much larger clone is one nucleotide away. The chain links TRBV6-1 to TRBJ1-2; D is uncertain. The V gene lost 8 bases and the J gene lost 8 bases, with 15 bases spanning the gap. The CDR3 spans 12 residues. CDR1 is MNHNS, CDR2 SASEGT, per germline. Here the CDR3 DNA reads TGTGCCAGCGGTCAACCCCAATGGGGCTACACCTTC. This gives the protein CASGQPQWGYTF.

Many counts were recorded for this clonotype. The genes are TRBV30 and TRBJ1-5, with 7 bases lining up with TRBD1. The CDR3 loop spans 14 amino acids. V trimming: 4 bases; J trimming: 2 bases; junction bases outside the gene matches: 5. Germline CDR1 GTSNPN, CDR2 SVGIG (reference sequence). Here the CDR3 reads CAWNSRGGNQPQHF. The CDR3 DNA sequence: TGTGCCTGGAACTCCAGGGGGGGCAATCAGCCCCAGCATTTT.